A selection of T cell receptor beta chains follows, all from one sample in a study of Graves' ophthalmopathy and Graves' hyperthyroidism. MiXCR was run by TCRdb on the multiplex PCR reads, yielding one entry per CDR3 protein. The table lists around 1.1 million distinct CDR3 sequences, around a third of them singletons. Source material: peripheral blood or thyroid tissue (not recorded which). Every receptor here comes from an adult man with Graves' hyperthyroidism. Each CDR3 is given with its conserved first and last residue. A D gene is named only where the DNA matches it firmly. Clone size is shown for a subset of rows, as once, few, many or a class of expanded clone.

abundance	v_gene	j_gene	d_gene	CDR3aa	CDR3nt
few	TRBV6-2/TRBV6-3	TRBJ1-5	NA	CASSPYRGNQPQHF	TGTGCCAGCAGTCCATACAGGGGCAATCAGCCCCAGCATTTT
few	TRBV20-1	TRBJ1-4	NA	CSARATGRVDEKLFF	TGCAGTGCTAGAGCCACCGGGAGGGTTGATGAAAAACTGTTTTTT
NA	TRBV29-1	TRBJ1-6	TRBD1	CSVESQGSSPLHF	TGCAGCGTTGAGTCACAGGGGAGTTCACCCCTCCACTTT
once	TRBV10-2	TRBJ1-5	NA	CASSATGRDQPQHF	TGCGCCAGCAGCGCTACAGGGAGGGATCAGCCCCAGCATTTT
many	TRBV5-1	TRBJ2-7	TRBD1	CASSLGDTGGSTYEQYF	TGCGCCAGCAGCTTGGGGGATACAGGGGGCTCTACCTACGAGCAGTACTTC
NA	TRBV10-3	TRBJ1-6	TRBD1	CATSPGQGLPLHF	TGTGCCACCAGCCCGGGACAGGGTTTACCCCTCCACTTT
few	TRBV6-6	TRBJ1-5	NA	CASRNGRQPLGQPQHF	TGTGCCAGCAGAAACGGTCGGCAGCCCCTCGGACAGCCCCAGCATTTT
NA	TRBV9	TRBJ2-5	TRBD2	CASSVGTSGGVYRGETQYF	TGTGCCAGCAGCGTCGGGACTAGCGGGGGGGTATATAGAGGAGAGACCCAGTACTTC
many	TRBV6-5	TRBJ1-6	TRBD1	CASRATGTGDSPLHF	TGTGCCAGCAGGGCCACCGGGACAGGGGATTCACCCCTCCACTTT
NA	TRBV19	TRBJ2-1	TRBD1	CASKEAGGAYNEQFF	TGTGCCAGTAAGGAGGCAGGGGGCGCTTACAATGAGCAGTTCTTC
NA	TRBV25-1	TRBJ1-2	TRBD1	CASRSDRARGYTF	TGTGCCAGCCGTTCTGACAGGGCTAGGGGCTACACCTTC
NA	TRBV7-9	TRBJ2-7	NA	CASSPRGNKYEQYF	TGTGCCAGCAGCCCTCGTGGGAATAAATACGAGCAGTACTTC
few	TRBV9	TRBJ2-5	NA	CASSDFPGPGTQYF	TGTGCCAGCAGCGACTTCCCGGGACCAGGGACCCAGTACTTC
few	TRBV19	TRBJ1-1	NA	CASSDPAGGDTEAFF	TGTGCCAGTAGTGATCCCGCGGGGGGGGACACTGAAGCTTTCTTT
few	TRBV5-1	TRBJ1-4	NA	CASSLGVGRTTNEKLFF	TGCGCCAGCAGCTTGGGGGTAGGGAGGACAACTAATGAAAAACTGTTTTTT
NA	TRBV12-3/TRBV12-4	TRBJ2-7	NA	CAISRRPDGEQYF	TGTGCCATCAGCAGAAGACCGGACGGGGAGCAGTACTTC
many	TRBV7-2	TRBJ2-5	TRBD2	CASSPERTSQETQYF	TGTGCCAGCAGCCCGGAACGGACTAGCCAAGAGACCCAGTACTTC
NA	TRBV29-1	TRBJ2-1	NA	CSVRLHNEQFF	TGCAGCGTTCGCCTACACAATGAGCAGTTCTTC
many	TRBV7-8	TRBJ2-5	NA	CASSLAGGFQETQYF	TGTGCCAGCAGCTTAGCGGGGGGCTTCCAAGAGACCCAGTACTTC
many	TRBV24-1	TRBJ1-2	NA	CATSDSKINYGYTF	TGTGCCACCAGTGATTCCAAGATTAACTATGGCTACACCTTC
NA	TRBV10-3	TRBJ1-5	NA	CAISADTSQETQHF	TGTGCCATCAGTGCCGACACCTCCCAAGAGACCCAGCATTTT
NA	TRBV29-1	TRBJ1-4	NA	CSAGTEKLFF	TGCAGCGCAGGGACAGAAAAACTGTTTTTT
NA	TRBV10-2	TRBJ2-7	TRBD2	CASGGRDEQYF	TGTGCCAGCGGCGGGAGGGACGAGCAGTACTTC
NA	TRBV9	TRBJ2-7	NA	CASSLELGVDYEQYF	TGTGCCAGCAGCCTTGAACTAGGAGTCGATTACGAGCAGTACTTC
many	TRBV11-2	TRBJ2-2	NA	CASSLDISAHTGELFF	TGTGCCAGCAGCTTAGACATTAGCGCTCACACCGGGGAGCTGTTTTTT
NA	TRBV7-2	TRBJ2-5	TRBD1	CAGRSEGTAQETQYF	TGTGCCGGCAGGTCGGAAGGGACAGCACAAGAGACCCAGTACTTC
NA	TRBV20-1	TRBJ2-7	NA	CSAVERQGRYEQYF	TGCAGTGCAGTAGAGAGGCAGGGACGCTACGAGCAGTACTTC
NA	TRBV27	TRBJ2-5	NA	CASSLFPLGVQETQYF	TGTGCCAGCAGTTTATTCCCCCTAGGAGTTCAAGAGACCCAGTACTTC
NA	TRBV9	TRBJ1-5	NA	CASSLRLAGVETQHF	TGTGCCAGCAGCTTGAGACTAGCGGGAGTAGAGACCCAGCATTTT
NA	TRBV12-3/TRBV12-4	TRBJ2-7	TRBD1	CARIRGHEQYF	TGTGCTAGAATTAGGGGGCACGAGCAGTACTTC
many	TRBV20-1	TRBJ1-6	NA	CSASRGSPLHF	TGCAGTGCTAGTAGGGGTTCACCCCTCCACTTT
many	TRBV7-2	TRBJ2-7	NA	CASRGGYEQYF	TGTGCCAGCAGAGGGGGTTACGAGCAGTACTTC
NA	TRBV19	TRBJ1-1	NA	CASSIRGVNTEAFF	TGTGCCAGTAGTATCCGGGGAGTCAACACTGAAGCTTTCTTT
many	TRBV14	TRBJ2-2	NA	CASSQETWFTGELFF	TGTGCCAGCAGCCAAGAAACGTGGTTCACCGGGGAGCTGTTTTTT
NA	TRBV12-3/TRBV12-4	TRBJ1-4	NA	CASTPLVAEKLFF	TGTGCCAGCACACCTTTGGTTGCCGAAAAACTGTTTTTT
NA	TRBV6-1	TRBJ1-6	NA	CASSEEARGNSPLHF	TGTGCCAGCAGTGAAGAGGCCAGGGGTAATTCACCCCTCCACTTT
many	TRBV4-3	TRBJ1-6	TRBD1	CASSPGQGMGSPLHF	TGCGCCAGCAGCCCGGGACAGGGGATGGGGTCACCCCTCCACTTT
few	TRBV5-6	TRBJ2-6	NA	CASGASRRHSGANVLTF	TGTGCCAGCGGCGCTAGCAGGAGACACTCTGGGGCCAACGTCCTGACTTTC
NA	TRBV10-3	TRBJ1-2	NA	CAIKGAGTQGGYTF	TGTGCCATCAAGGGCGCCGGAACCCAAGGGGGCTACACCTTC
NA	TRBV28	TRBJ2-2	TRBD2	CASHGGTSGAANTGELFF	TGTGCCTCACATGGCGGGACTAGCGGGGCCGCGAACACCGGGGAGCTGTTTTTT
many	TRBV12-3/TRBV12-4	TRBJ2-5	NA	CASSRGEETQYF	TGTGCCAGCAGTAGGGGGGAAGAGACCCAGTACTTC
few	TRBV5-1	TRBJ2-2	TRBD1	CASSQQGRANTGELFF	TGCGCCAGCAGCCAACAGGGGCGGGCGAACACCGGGGAGCTGTTTTTT
NA	TRBV25-1	TRBJ1-4	TRBD1	CASQGVGTGDEKLFF	TGTGCCAGCCAAGGTGTGGGGACAGGGGATGAAAAACTGTTTTTT
NA	TRBV20-1	TRBJ2-2	NA	CSARAGRTNTGELFF	TGCAGTGCTCGGGCGGGGCGAACGAACACCGGGGAGCTGTTTTTT
few	TRBV7-8	TRBJ1-6	TRBD1	CASSMNQGVNSPLHF	TGTGCCAGCAGCATGAACCAGGGGGTGAATTCACCCCTCCACTTT
NA	TRBV6-6	TRBJ1-2	NA	CASSLAAPVGLYTF	TGTGCCAGCAGTTTAGCGGCCCCCGTGGGACTTTACACCTTC
few	TRBV10-2	TRBJ1-1	NA	CASSGLGNTEAFF	TGCGCCAGCAGTGGGCTGGGAAACACTGAAGCTTTCTTT
NA	TRBV7-9	TRBJ1-1	TRBD1	CASSTDRAFDTEAFF	TGTGCCAGCAGCACAGACAGGGCGTTCGACACTGAAGCTTTCTTT
many	TRBV7-2	TRBJ1-2	NA	CASSLGGGGGANYGYTF	TGTGCCAGCAGCTTAGGGGGAGGAGGTGGGGCAAACTATGGCTACACCTTC
many	TRBV25-1	TRBJ2-5	NA	CASRDNPDEETQYF	TGTGCCAGCAGAGATAATCCAGACGAAGAGACCCAGTACTTC
NA	TRBV12-3/TRBV12-4	TRBJ1-2	NA	CASSLTPLLGGYTF	TGTGCCAGCAGTTTAACCCCCTTGCTGGGTGGCTACACCTTC
NA	TRBV25-1	TRBJ1-5	NA	CASSAPGHSNQPQHF	TGTGCCAGCAGTGCGCCAGGACATAGCAATCAGCCCCAGCATTTT
few	TRBV12-3/TRBV12-4	TRBJ1-4	NA	CASSLRNNEKLFF	TGTGCCAGCAGTTTGCGGAATAATGAAAAACTGTTTTTT
NA	TRBV7-2	TRBJ2-7	TRBD1	CASSFAGTGGIYEEYF	TGTGCCAGCAGCTTTGCTGGGACAGGGGGAATCTACGAGGAGTACTTC
NA	TRBV10-2	TRBJ2-7	NA	CASSAGLAQLYEQYF	TGCGCCAGCAGTGCCGGCCTAGCGCAACTCTACGAGCAGTACTTC
many	TRBV7-2	TRBJ2-7	TRBD1	CASSLTIGQDLKQYF	TGTGCCAGCAGCTTAACGATTGGACAGGACCTTAAGCAGTACTTC
many	TRBV7-2	TRBJ1-6	NA	CASSPKGIGQGHSPLHF	TGTGCCAGCAGCCCCAAGGGGATTGGGCAGGGCCACTCACCCCTCCACTTT
NA	TRBV29-1	TRBJ2-5	TRBD2	CSVEAGGRLAGVETQYF	TGCAGCGTCGAGGCAGGGGGGAGACTAGCGGGTGTGGAGACCCAGTACTTC
many	TRBV10-3	TRBJ2-7	NA	CAIGTQTYEQYF	TGTGCCATCGGTACTCAAACCTACGAGCAGTACTTC
NA	TRBV10-3	TRBJ1-2	NA	CAISESKFPANYGYTF	TGTGCCATCAGTGAGTCTAAGTTCCCCGCTAACTATGGCTACACCTTC